The 29 T cell receptor beta chains listed next were all sequenced from one sample in a study of spatial heterogeneity in lung cancer. TCRdb reprocessed the 5' RACE reads via MiXCR and lists one record per CDR3 protein. The table lists approximately 40,000 distinct CDR3 sequences, around 5.2% of them singletons. The time point is: sample taken at primary tumor resection. The starting material was PBMCs, obtained at surgery. The receptors stem from a female donor with early-stage non-small cell lung cancer.

The rearrangement links TRBV7-2 to TRBJ1-1, with D tentatively TRBD1 (6 bases). This CDR3 comprises 15 residues. The V gene's germline CDR1 is SGHTA and CDR2 FQGNSA. V lost 2 bases, J lost 4 bases, and 14 bases lay in between. The CDR3 coding sequence is TGTGCCAGCAGCTTAATTAAAGGGGGAGTCACTGAAGCTTTCTTT. Residues: CASSLIKGGVTEAFF.

This clonotype was counted only a few times. V and J are TRBV7-9 and TRBJ2-7; tentatively, D is TRBD1 or TRBD2 (5 bases each). The V end was cut by 0 bases, the J end by 4 bases, with 13 bases between. The CDR3 sequence is 15 residues long. Germline CDR1 is SEHNR and CDR2 is FQNEAQ (reference sequence). CDR3 sequence (DNA): TGTGCCAGCAGCTTAGCGCAAATGGGGGAATACGAGCAGTACTTC. Encoded protein: CASSLAQMGEYEQYF.

This clonotype was counted between two and nine times. The rearrangement uses TRBV5-1 and TRBJ2-1; a possible D gene is TRBD1 (6 bases). The CDR3 contains 18 residues. With 6 bases removed from V and 8 bases from J, the gap between germline ends came to 30 bases. CDR1 and CDR2 (germline): SGHRS, YFSETQ. CDR3 loop: CASKGQGGEEGGVHEQFF. CDR3 in DNA: TGCGCCAGCAAGGGACAAGGTGGTGAGGAAGGGGGTGTACATGAGCAGTTCTTC. Complete variable domain (other parts from reference TRBV5-1 and TRBJ2-1): KAGVTQTPRYLIKTRGQQVTLSCSPISGHRSVSWYQQTPGQGLQFLFEYFSETQRNKGNFPGRFSGRQFSNSRSEMNVSTLELGDSALYLCASKGQGGEEGGVHEQFFGPGTRLTVL.

This clonotype has at least ten counts. The chain couples TRBV27 to TRBJ1-2; tentative D call: TRBD1 (5 bases). The CDR3 runs 15 residues. Germline lookup yields CDR1 MNHEY and CDR2 SMNVEV (reference sequence). Trimming cost V 5 bases and J 2 bases, with 15 bases left between them. CDR3 DNA sequence: TGTGCCAGCAGTCCGACAGCCGGAGGGAACTATGGCTACACCTTC. It is translated as CASSPTAGGNYGYTF.

The table lists this clonotype with many counts. The genes are TRBV7-9 and TRBJ1-5; 10 bases are shared with TRBD1. Trimming removed 1 base from V and 3 bases from J; junction bases left unmatched: 3. The CDR3 consists of 16 residues. CDR1 SEHNR and CDR2 FQNEAQ come from the germline V gene (reference sequence). This chain's CDR3 is CASSLGGTGVNQPQHF. CDR3 sequence (DNA): TGTGCCAGCAGCTTAGGTGGGACAGGGGTCAATCAGCCCCAGCATTTT.

This clonotype was seen many times. The chain joins TRBV6-5 to TRBJ1-1; maybe TRBD1 (6 bases). This CDR3 spans 13 amino acids. CDR1 is MNHEY, CDR2 SVGAGI, per germline. V shed 2 bases and J shed 9 bases, with 13 bases lying between them. Written as DNA, the CDR3 is TGTGCCAGCAGTTACACTACAGGGAACCAAGCTTTCTTT. It encodes CASSYTTGNQAFF.

This clonotype was seen a handful of times. This chain connects TRBV7-2 to TRBJ1-3; D remains ambiguous. With 5 bases removed from V and 0 bases from J, the gap between germline ends came to 11 bases. Germline V CDR1 and CDR2: SGHTA, FQGNSA. There are 15 residues in the CDR3. CDR3 nucleotide sequence: TGTGCCAGCAGCCCCTCGGGCCCCTCTGGAAACACCATATATTTT. Its protein is CASSPSGPSGNTIYF.

This clonotype came up many times. This chain uses TRBV12-3 or TRBV12-4 with TRBJ1-6, with TRBD1 as a possible D gene (6 bases). V lost 6 bases to trimming and J lost 6 bases, with 9 bases between them. The CDR3 contains 13 residues. The CDR3 region has the DNA TGTGCCAGCAGCGGACAGTTTAATTCACCCCTCCACTTT. Residues: CASSGQFNSPLHF.

In its sample, this clonotype was seen a few times. The V and J genes are TRBV13 and TRBJ1-1; the match to TRBD1 covers 9 bases. Germline lookup yields CDR1 PRHDT and CDR2 FYEKMQ (reference sequence). The CDR3 totals 16 residues. The J segment lost 5 bases and the V segment lost 0 bases, leaving 7 bases of the junction unmatched. DNA for the CDR3: TGTGCCAGCAGCTTAGGCCGGGACAGGGCGGGAACTGAAGCTTTCTTT. Protein product: CASSLGRDRAGTEAFF. Together with reference TRBV13 and TRBJ1-1, the CDR3 gives the full variable domain: AAGVIQSPRHLIKEKRETATLKCYPIPRHDTVYWYQQGPGQDPQFLISFYEKMQSDKGSIPDRFSAQQFSDYHSELNMSSLELGDSALYFCASSLGRDRAGTEAFFGQGTRLTVV.

Here the CDR3 reads CASSLAANTGELFF. CDR3 bases: TGCGCCAGCAGCTTGGCGGCGAACACCGGGGAGCTGTTTTTT. V is TRBV5-1 and J is TRBJ2-2; the D is unclear. Trimming left V 0 bases short and J 0 bases short, with 3 bases between. This CDR3 is built from 14 residues. Looked up from germline, CDR1 is SGHRS and CDR2 is YFSETQ.

This clonotype was found many times. The chain couples TRBV21-1 to TRBJ2-3. TRBV21-1 has pseudogene status. CDR3 length equals 12 residues. The CDR3 loop reads CASSKTKGLPYF. The CDR3 nucleotides read TGTGCCAGCAGCAAGACCAAGGGTTTACCATATTTT.

This clonotype was recorded many times. The chain employs TRBV29-1 and TRBJ2-3; possibly TRBD1 for D (6 bases). Trimming left V 1 base short and J 4 bases short, with 18 bases between. Germline assignment: CDR1 SQVTM and CDR2 ANQGSEA. The CDR3 has 16 residues. The CDR3 DNA reads as TGCAGCGTTGAAGCGATGGATGCAGGGGTGGCAGATACGCAGTATTTT. This translates into CSVEAMDAGVADTQYF.

This clonotype appeared many times. The chain uses TRBV7-2 and TRBJ1-5, with 9 positions matching TRBD1. V lost 5 bases and J lost 2; bases outside the gene matches: 7. The CDR3 is 16 amino acids. CDR1 SGHTA and CDR2 FQGNSA come from the germline V gene. For the CDR3, the DNA is TGTGCCAGCAGCCCAGGGACAGGGTGGGGCAATCAGCCCCAGCATTTT. It is translated as CASSPGTGWGNQPQHF.

The gene calls are TRBV5-1 and TRBJ1-4; TRBD1 matches 8 bases. CDR1 is SGHRS, CDR2 YFSETQ, per germline. This CDR3 is built from 14 residues. V lost 6 bases to trimming and J lost 2 bases; unmatched junction nucleotides: 3. CDR3 sequence: CASNPGGTNEKLFF. The DNA of the CDR3 is TGCGCCAGCAACCCAGGGGGCACTAATGAAAAACTGTTTTTT.

This clonotype was seen at least ten times. The rearrangement uses TRBV7-6 and TRBJ2-3, with D perhaps matching TRBD1 or TRBD2 (6 bases each). V was clipped by 0 bases and J by 0 bases, with 13 bases between them. The CDR3 has 17 amino acids. Germline lookup yields CDR1 SGHVS and CDR2 FNYEAQ. The CDR3 sequence is CASSLAPPGASTDTQYF. For the CDR3, the DNA is TGTGCCAGCAGCTTAGCGCCCCCGGGGGCGAGCACAGATACGCAGTATTTT.

This clonotype was seen at least ten times. The J gene is TRBJ2-7, the V gene TRBV15, with D possibly being TRBD1 (6 bases). Per germline, CDR1 LNHNV and CDR2 YYDKDF (reference sequence). The CDR3 spans 12 residues. Trimming removed 10 bases at V and 3 bases at J, with 13 bases between. The CDR3 reads CAIATRGYEQYF. Written as DNA, the CDR3 is TGTGCCATCGCGACCAGGGGCTACGAGCAGTACTTC.

There are many counts of this clonotype. V gene TRBV29-1 combines with J gene TRBJ2-7, with TRBD1 matching over 9 bases. V shed 3 bases and J 4 bases; nucleotides not matched to a gene: 7. This CDR3 is built from 14 residues. The germline CDR1 and CDR2 sequences are SQVTM and ANQGSEA. CDR3 sequence reads: CSVDWGQGEYEQYF. The CDR3 DNA reads as TGCAGCGTTGATTGGGGACAGGGCGAATACGAGCAGTACTTC.

The rearrangement uses TRBV30 and TRBJ2-7, with D tentatively TRBD1 (6 bases). Per germline, CDR1 GTSNPN and CDR2 SVGIG (reference sequence). This CDR3 has 12 amino acids. The V and J ends lost 5 bases and 2 bases respectively, with 10 bases between them. CDR3 region: CAWGTLTYEQYF. For the CDR3, the DNA is TGTGCCTGGGGGACACTTACCTACGAGCAGTACTTC.

This chain connects TRBV28 to TRBJ2-5, with TRBD1 matching over 9 bases. The CDR3 runs to 16 residues. V lost 1 base to trimming and J lost 4 bases; unmatched junction nucleotides: 7. Germline V gene lookup returns CDR1 MDHEN and CDR2 SYDVKM. The CDR3 reads CASSLSPTGGGETQYF. DNA of the CDR3: TGTGCCAGCAGTTTATCACCGACAGGGGGAGGAGAGACCCAGTACTTC.

The chain employs TRBV3-1 and TRBJ2-3, with 7 bases matching TRBD2. Germline assignment: CDR1 LGHDT and CDR2 YNNKEL (reference sequence). The CDR3 runs 16 residues. Trimming at V came to 5 bases and at J to 5 bases, leaving 13 bases not matched to a gene. The CDR3 DNA is TGTGCCAGCAGCGCCCTGGGGGGAGGGCATGAAGATACGCAGTATTTT. Translation: CASSALGGGHEDTQYF.

A few counts support this clonotype. This chain connects TRBV13 to TRBJ2-5; D ambiguous. The V end was cut by 5 bases, the J end by 1 base, with 8 bases between. This CDR3 is built from 13 residues. In germline, CDR1 is PRHDT, CDR2 FYEKMQ (reference sequence). The CDR3 DNA sequence: TGTGCCAGCAGCCCCCCTCTCCAAGAGACCCAGTACTTC. Translating it yields CASSPPLQETQYF.

This clonotype was found many times. V and J are TRBV29-1 and TRBJ2-3, with D possibly being TRBD2 (5 bases). The CDR3 sequence is 17 residues long. Germline V lookup: CDR1 SQVTM, CDR2 ANQGSEA. Trimming stripped 6 bases from V and 0 bases from J, with 22 bases between. Here the CDR3 DNA reads TGCAGCGTAATCCATGGGAGCGGAACGATTAGCACAGATACGCAGTATTTT. Its protein product is CSVIHGSGTISTDTQYF.

This clonotype occurred many times. This sequence joins TRBV29-1 and TRBJ1-5; unclear D gene. This CDR3 is built from 15 residues. Germline V CDR1 and CDR2: SQVTM, ANQGSEA. Trimming pared 6 bases from V and 2 bases from J, leaving 17 bases between. CDR3 sequence: CSVADGVLGNQPQHF. In nucleotides, the CDR3 is TGCAGCGTGGCCGACGGTGTGCTAGGCAATCAGCCCCAGCATTTT.

This chain connects TRBV11-2 to TRBJ2-3; the D is unclear. Germline lookup yields CDR1 SGHAT and CDR2 FQNNGV. V gave up 5 bases and J gave up 2 bases, with 11 bases separating them. The CDR3 has 14 residues. CDR3 protein: CASSLRPLTDTQYF. CDR3 coding DNA: TGTGCCAGCAGCCTTCGGCCCCTCACAGATACGCAGTATTTT.

The rearrangement joins TRBV30 to TRBJ1-1; no clear D. Germline CDR1 is GTSNPN and CDR2 is SVGIG (reference sequence). There are 14 residues in the CDR3. Trimming cost V 4 bases and J 0 bases, with 12 bases left between them. The CDR3 nucleotides read TGTGCCTGGACCGCGGGCGAAATGAACACTGAAGCTTTCTTT. Translating gives CAWTAGEMNTEAFF.

J is TRBJ2-3 and V is TRBV3-1; D is tentatively TRBD1 or TRBD2 (5 bases each). Germline loops: CDR1 LGHDT, CDR2 YNNKEL (reference sequence). The CDR3 covers 15 residues. V shed 4 bases and J shed 6 bases, with 17 bases lying between them. CDR3 loop: CASSPRGSNRDTQYF. The CDR3, as DNA: TGTGCCAGCAGCCCCCGCGGGTCCAACAGGGATACGCAGTATTTT.

In this sample, this clonotype turned up many times. The CDR3 DNA reads TGTGCCAGCAGCTTATTAAGGAGGGGGGGAGAAAAACTGTTTTTT. This sequence encodes CASSLLRRGGEKLFF. V and J are TRBV7-2 and TRBJ1-4; TRBD1 is a possible D gene (6 bases). V lost 2 bases and J 8 bases, leaving 15 bases between the germline ends. CDR3 length: 15 amino acids. Germline V gives CDR1 SGHTA, CDR2 FQGNSA.

This clonotype was seen only a few times. The rearrangement uses TRBV19 and TRBJ1-2; D is possibly TRBD1 (6 bases). The V and J ends lost 6 bases and 8 bases respectively, with 19 bases between them. The germline V gene encodes CDR1 LNHDA and CDR2 SQIVND (reference sequence). The CDR3 totals 14 residues. This chain's CDR3 is CASSPSGTKGGYTF. CDR3 DNA: TGTGCCAGTAGCCCATCTGGGACAAAGGGGGGCTACACCTTC.

This clonotype turned up a few times. The J gene is TRBJ2-5, the V gene TRBV5-4, with 8 nucleotides matching TRBD2. Germline assignment: CDR1 SGHNT and CDR2 YYREEE (reference sequence). The CDR3 has 14 amino acids. Trimming at V came to 4 bases and at J to 5 bases, leaving 7 bases not matched to a gene. DNA of the CDR3: TGTGCCAGCAGCGCGGGGGGCGGTGAGGAGACCCAGTACTTC. Residues: CASSAGGGEETQYF.